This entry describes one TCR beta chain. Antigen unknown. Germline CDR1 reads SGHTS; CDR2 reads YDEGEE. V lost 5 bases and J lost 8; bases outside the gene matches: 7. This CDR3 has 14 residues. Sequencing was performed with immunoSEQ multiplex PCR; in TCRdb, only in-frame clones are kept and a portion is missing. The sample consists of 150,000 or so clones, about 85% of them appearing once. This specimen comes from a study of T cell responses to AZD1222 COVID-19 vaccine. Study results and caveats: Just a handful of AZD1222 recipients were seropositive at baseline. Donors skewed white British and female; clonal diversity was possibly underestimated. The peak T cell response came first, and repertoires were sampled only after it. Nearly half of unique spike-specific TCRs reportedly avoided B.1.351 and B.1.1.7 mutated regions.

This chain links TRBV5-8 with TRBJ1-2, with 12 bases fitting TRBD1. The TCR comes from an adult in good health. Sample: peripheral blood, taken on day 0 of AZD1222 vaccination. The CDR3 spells CASRAGTGGVGYTF. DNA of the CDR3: TGTGCCAGCAGGGCCGGGACAGGGGGCGTCGGCTACACCTTC.